This T cell receptor beta chain was sequenced for a study of shared clonotypes between healthy human individuals. V was cut by 3 bases and J by 2 bases, with 11 bases left in between. The germline CDR1 and CDR2 sequences are MNHEY and SMNVEV (reference sequence). The CDR3 loop spans 14 amino acids. Profiling relied on immunoSEQ multiplex PCR, and the TCRdb table lists in-frame clones only, not all of them. This sample carries around 2,000,000 clones, approximately 94% of them seen once, and the ten largest clones take 0.9% to 1.4%. The study's findings and limits: Against clonotypes common to all four donors, non-shared ones had lower generation probabilities. Clonotype sharing levels among donors were expected to vary with sequencing depth. It was observed that 5% to 6.5% of naive CD4 clonotypes were shared across four donors.

To note about this clone: The antigen remains unidentified. Other DNA variants within this sample encode the same CDR3.

CD45RO-negative cells were positively selected for CCR7, leaving out terminally differentiated effector memory CD45RA+ cells. The sequence derives from a man between 18 and 29 years old in good health. This rearrangement joins TRBV27 to TRBJ2-7; a weak D match, TRBD2 (6 bases). The sequenced sample consisted of naive CD8+ T cells sorted from blood. CDR3 sequence: CASSFGGAPYEQYF. In DNA, the CDR3 is TGTGCCAGCAGTTTTGGAGGGGCCCCCTACGAGCAGTACTTC.